This TCR beta chain was obtained from a study of beta chain features in type 1 diabetes. General study results and limits: A possible short-template PCR bias applies equally to patients and controls.

Isolated RNA was reverse transcribed in full, so expressed TCRB transcripts were sequenced. Libraries were prepared by immunoSEQ multiplex PCR; TCRdb keeps only in-frame clonotypes and omits some of them. The sample records roughly 300,000 clones, under 8.5% being singletons. Looked up from germline, CDR1 is LNHDA and CDR2 is SQIVND (reference sequence). The CDR3 sequence is 13 residues long. V lost 5 bases and J lost 5, with 12 bases in between. Note on this clone: Its target is not known.

The sample was central memory CD4+ T cells from blood. The J gene is TRBJ2-5, the V gene TRBV19; D gene uncertain. The receptor's source is a woman aged 18-35 years in good health. CDR3 region: CASSDFGRETQYF. The CDR3 DNA sequence: TGTGCCAGTAGTGATTTCGGCCGCGAGACCCAGTACTTC.